This TCR beta chain was recorded in a study of T cells after yellow fever vaccination (dated by TCRdb to the late 2010s). Background on the whole study: The SMART-Seq v4 Ultra Low Input RNA kit was used to prepare libraries from fractions with low cell numbers. To follow T-cell clones before and after both primary and booster YFV17D yellow fever vaccination, bulk TCR alpha and beta repertoires underwent longitudinal sequencing. Two healthy male donors, one aged 18 to 30 and one aged 30 to 40 years, were included in the cohort. Bulk PBMC replicates and cell subsets were isolated from blood drawn at multiple timepoints before and after both primary and secondary immunization. Paper-wide results and their limitations: A small share of clonotypes was detected in both CD4 and CD8 compartments, with the overlap likely arising from convergent recombination. The secondary T-cell response was weaker than the primary response but faster, peaking on day 5 instead of day 15. After the booster, most clones that had expanded after primary vaccination were detected again (around 97% of CD4 and around nine tenths of CD8), suggesting broad maintenance of memory. Because the study included only a couple of donors, the extent to which the findings can be generalized is limited. Because abundant contaminating clonotypes from the bulk population could be contained in FACS-sorted repertoires, computational filtering was required.

TCR cDNA was synthesized by 5'RACE template switching, which introduced a universal primer site and unique molecular identifiers. Priming of cDNA synthesis was performed from both the TCR alpha and TCR beta constant segments. Two PCR steps were used to amplify libraries, with sample barcodes and sequencing adapters being added in the second step. Sequencing of libraries was performed on Illumina HiSeq 2500 (2x100 bp) or NovaSeq (2x150 bp). The published analysis was carried out like this. MIGEC was used to demultiplex reads and collapse the reads into UMI consensus sequences, and MiXCR was used for V(D)J alignment. Using edgeR on replicate PBMC samples, clonotypes were called vaccine-responding if FDR was below 0.01 and the log2 fold change was above 5 up to day 15. Each bulk clonotype was labeled CD4 or CD8 based on which sequenced repertoire, CD4 or CD8, contained the clonotype at higher abundance. TCRdb redid the processing of the public reads, applying fastp at Q25 and MiXCR, and retained in-frame beta chains. Rows matching on CDR3 protein sequence are summarized as one entry with the most common DNA and genes. These V and J calls derive from TCRdb rather than the authors' analysis. The sample table lists about 580,000 distinct CDR3 sequences, about 15% of them with a count of one. Clones ranked in the top ten supply around 16% of the sample.

With respect to this clonotype: Its binding antigen is unknown. There are no base qualities to consult, and no much larger clone falls within one base.

From a lookup of the germline V gene (reference sequence), CDR1 and CDR2 are DFQATT and SNEGSKA. For this chain, trimming is 3 bases at the V end and 5 bases at the J end, and the number of junction bases without a gene match is 6. The CDR3 spans 14 residues, from the cysteine through the phenylalanine. Only the CDR3 region is kept as DNA, spanning 42 bases read in frame from base 1. The treatment or condition label on this specimen signifies: live attenuated yellow fever vaccine strain. At each blood-draw timepoint, two biological replicates of bulk PBMCs were collected. PBMCs were isolated from peripheral blood using a standard Ficoll-Paque protocol. RNA was extracted with TriZol from bulk PBMCs, CD4 and CD8 fractions, and dextramer-positive and dextramer-negative fractions.

This chain is built from TRBV20-1 and TRBJ2-3; 9 nucleotides in the junction match TRBD1. The clonotype originates from a young man who received the YFV17D yellow fever vaccine. The sequencing here drew on PBMCs, taken less than 6 days after the first yellow fever vaccination. CDR3 sequence: CSARDRGLVDTQYF. Read as DNA, the sequence is TGCAGTGCTAGGGACAGGGGATTAGTAGATACGCAGTATTTT.